This TCR beta chain was retrieved from a study of T-cell memory formation after mild COVID-19. Across the whole study: Each donor largely had its own TCR clusters.

About this clonotype itself: Its target is unknown.

Notes on the study in general: Confirmation of SARS-CoV-2 specificity was lacking for second-wave clones peaking day 37. CD8+ contracting clones occupied EMRA, while CD4+ ones occupied mainly CM and EM.

Sample barcodes and UMIs were carried by the TCR alpha and TCR beta cDNA libraries that 5'RACE generated with constant-segment primers. TCRdb reprocessed the 5' RACE reads with MiXCR, giving one entry per CDR3 protein. The sample yields about 430,000 distinct CDR3 sequences, under 20% seen once. CDR1 is SGHTA and CDR2 is FQGNSA in the germline V gene. V was clipped by 4 bases and J by 4 bases, with 16 bases between them. The length of the CDR3 is 15 residues. The chain employs TRBV7-2 and TRBJ1-2, with a weak D call TRBD1 (6 bases). The sequencing input was PBMCs or a T cell subset sorted from them (not recorded which). This clonotype was obtained from a man aged 18 to 30 who had mild COVID-19 (a few samples of this study predate the infection). Cell type and time point are not known. The CDR3 region has the DNA TGTGCCAGCAGCTCAGAGGTCAGGGGCCCCTATGGCTACACCTTC. Protein sequence: CASSSEVRGPYGYTF.